This T cell receptor (beta chain) was retrieved from a study of T cell responses to AZD1222 COVID-19 vaccine. Clones were read by immunoSEQ multiplex PCR, and TCRdb kept only the in-frame ones, dropping some. This repertoire shows about 170,000 clones, 90% found once; its top ten account for approximately 1.6%. The CDR3 runs 13 residues. Germline CDR1 reads SEHNR; CDR2 reads FQNEAQ (reference sequence). The V gene lost 4 bases and the J gene lost 5 bases, with 12 bases spanning the gap. This receptor was obtained from an adult in good health. Sequences were derived from peripheral blood, sampled on day 0 of AZD1222 vaccination. V and J are TRBV7-9 and TRBJ2-7; D is tentatively TRBD1 or TRBD2 (6 bases each). CDR3 in amino acids: CASSYGGRDEQYF. In nucleotides, the CDR3 is TGTGCCAGCAGCTATGGGGGGCGGGACGAGCAGTACTTC.